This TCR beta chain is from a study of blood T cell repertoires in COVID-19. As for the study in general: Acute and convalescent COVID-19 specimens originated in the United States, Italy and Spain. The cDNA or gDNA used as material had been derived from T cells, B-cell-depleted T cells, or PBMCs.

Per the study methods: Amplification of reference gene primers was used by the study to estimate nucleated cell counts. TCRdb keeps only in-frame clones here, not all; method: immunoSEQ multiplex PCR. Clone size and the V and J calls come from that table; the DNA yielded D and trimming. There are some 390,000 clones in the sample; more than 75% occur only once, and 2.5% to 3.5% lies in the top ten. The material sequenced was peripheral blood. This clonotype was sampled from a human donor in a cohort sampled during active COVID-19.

The CDR3 loop is CASSPPSRGAETATDTQYF. Here the CDR3 DNA reads TGTGCCAGCTCACCACCGTCGCGGGGGGCGGAAACAGCAACAGATACGCAGTATTTT. The chain carries TRBV18 and TRBJ2-3, with 8 positions matching TRBD2. Germline loops: CDR1 KGHSH, CDR2 LQKENI. The CDR3 covers 19 residues. Trimming cost V 0 bases and J 3 bases; bases outside gene matches: 14.